The clone carrying this T cell receptor beta chain came up a few times. Its antigen remains unidentified. The CDR3 runs to 13 residues. Trimming left V 8 bases short and J 7 bases short, with 17 bases between. Germline CDR1 and CDR2: SGHTA and FQGNSA. The second PCR ran about 6 to 11 cycles with a sample-barcoded 5' primer and J-beta primers. TCRdb re-called the 5' RACE reads through MiXCR, storing one row per CDR3 protein. The table shows about 500,000 distinct CDR3 sequences, with nearly 25% occurring only once. Isolation recovered at least 6.5 million PBMCs from every sample. This sample stems from a study of blood T cells in healthy people across ages. Study results and caveats: Naive T cell percentage by flow cytometry tracked strongly with beta diversity. Unsorted PBMC input precluded a conclusive naive versus antigen-experienced comparison.

The same data also contributed to another study, on T cells of mothers and their children. That work contributes: With the M1S primer of the second PCR, sample barcodes and 2-4 random nucleotides were added.

The sequence came from a boy younger than 18 in good health. The chain joins TRBV7-2 to TRBJ1-1; no reliable D call. Sequenced material: blood. For the CDR3, the DNA is TGTGCCAGCGGATTCTACCTTGACATTGAAGCTTTCTTT. It yields the protein CASGFYLDIEAFF.